This paragraph covers one T cell receptor (beta chain) sequence. Which antigen it targets is not known. This sample was taken from a study of monozygotic twins with inflammatory bowel disease (dated by TCRdb to about 2019). Study-level background: The complete study included approximately 30 monozygotic twin pairs: 19 IBD-discordant Danish pairs and nine German pairs, of which four were IBD-concordant and five were IBD-discordant. Within discordant pairs, disease-associated traits were sought mainly by comparing IBD patients with their genetically identical healthy co-twins. Each individual had, on average, about 151 000 unique TCRalpha sequences and 181 000 unique TCRbeta sequences available for analysis. The research as a whole found: The analysis was unable to tell apart different T cell subtypes. Fewer clonotypes were shared with other individuals by IBD patients than by healthy twins, most markedly in patients showing signs of disease activity. IBD patients had lower TCRbeta repertoire diversity, measured by the inverse Simpson index, than their healthy co-twins. Because patients were on differing immunosuppressive treatments, the repertoires may have picked up extra background noise and inter-individual variability. Repertoire similarity did not differ between concordant and discordant twins, possibly due to limited statistical power. The results gave no support for a single strong signal or clonotype linked to IBD.

From each donor, an approximately 2.5 ml peripheral blood sample was drawn into PAXgene tubes and stored at -80 degrees C. Without any T cell sorting, total RNA was extracted from whole blood using the PAXgene blood miRNA kit on an automated QIAcube. Peripheral blood from monozygotic twin pairs, either concordant or discordant for inflammatory bowel disease, underwent deep TCRalpha and TCRbeta repertoire profiling that used unique molecular barcoding. Smoking habits were recorded for all twin pairs, and each individual was classified as a current, former or never smoker. Its CDR3 holds 16 amino acids, cysteine through phenylalanine. The coding DNA is unavailable. CDR1 and CDR2 are read off the germline V gene (reference sequence) as LGHDT and YNNKEL. Receptor libraries were prepared by 5' RACE. Each TCR library was prepared from 3,000 to 4,500 ng of total RNA. cDNA was synthesized with SMARTScribe reverse transcriptase in eight separate reactions per sample. During cDNA synthesis, unique molecular identifiers containing a 6-nucleotide sample barcode were introduced by template switching. Two nested PCRs of about 15 and 9 cycles amplified the TCRalpha and TCRbeta cDNA, and bead purification followed each PCR. Before amplification, cDNA was treated with uracil DNA-glycosylase and purified using the QIAquick PCR purification kit. In the second PCR, Illumina TruSeq-compatible adapters and sample-specific barcodes were added. TapeStation and Qubit were used to check library quality and concentration, and about 5.2 ng of each library went into the pool. Sequencing of pooled libraries was carried out on an Illumina HiSeq2500 single-index Rapid Run using 2 x 100 bp reads and custom sequencing primers. The study's own analysis went as follows. UMI-based consensus assembly with MiGEC version 1.2.6 was used to correct PCR and sequencing errors. MiXCR version 2.1.1 was used for V(D)J alignment, clonotype assembly and CDR3 extraction. To normalise gene usage, clonotype sharing and MAIT/NKT TCR abundance, the top 1000, 10 000 and 20 000 clonotypes in each sample were analysed. Diversity was computed as the inverse Simpson index with the vegan R package after downsampling to 27 000 UMIs. Paired Mann-Whitney U tests were applied to discordant twin pairs, and Benjamini-Hochberg correction was used for multiple testing. TCRdb reprocessed the public reads and reports one entry per CDR3 protein sequence, without DNA. TCRdb's processing, not the authors' own work, is the source of the V and J calls. The table of this sample itemizes around 380,000 distinct CDR3 sequences. Of the sample, 2% to 3% falls within the top ten clones.

This clonotype was obtained from a human donor with ulcerative colitis or Crohn's disease, or a healthy co-twin of an affected twin (not recorded which). The material sequenced was blood. The sequence links TRBV3-1 to TRBJ1-6; as DNA is missing, the TRBD1 call by TCRdb cannot be tested. The CDR3 is CASSPRGGGSNSPLHF.